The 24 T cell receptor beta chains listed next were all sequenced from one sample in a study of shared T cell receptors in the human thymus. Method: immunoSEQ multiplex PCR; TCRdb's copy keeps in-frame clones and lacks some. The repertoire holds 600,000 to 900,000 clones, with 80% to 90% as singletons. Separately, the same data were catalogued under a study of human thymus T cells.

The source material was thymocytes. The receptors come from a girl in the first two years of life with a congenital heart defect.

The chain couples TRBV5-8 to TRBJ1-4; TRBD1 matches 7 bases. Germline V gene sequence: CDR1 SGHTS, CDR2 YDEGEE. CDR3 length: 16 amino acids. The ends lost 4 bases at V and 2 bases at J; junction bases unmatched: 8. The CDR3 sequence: CASSGKTGWTNEKLFF. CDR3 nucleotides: TGTGCCAGCAGCGGAAAGACAGGGTGGACTAATGAAAAACTGTTTTTT. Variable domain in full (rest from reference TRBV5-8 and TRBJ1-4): EAGVTQSPTHLIKTRGQQATLRCSPISGHTSVYWYQQALGLGLQFLLWYDEGEERNRGNFPPRFSGRQFPNYSSELNVNALELEDSALYLCASSGKTGWTNEKLFFGSGTQLSVL.

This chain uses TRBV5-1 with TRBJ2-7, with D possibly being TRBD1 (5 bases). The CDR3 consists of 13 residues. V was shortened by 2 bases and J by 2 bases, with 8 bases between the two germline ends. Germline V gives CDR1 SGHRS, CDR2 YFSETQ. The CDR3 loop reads CASSFKGPYEQYF. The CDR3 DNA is TGCGCCAGCAGCTTTAAGGGGCCCTACGAGCAGTACTTC.

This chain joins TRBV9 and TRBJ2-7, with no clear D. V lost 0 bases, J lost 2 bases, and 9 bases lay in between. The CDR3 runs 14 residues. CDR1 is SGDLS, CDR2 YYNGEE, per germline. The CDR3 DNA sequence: TGTGCCAGCAGCGTAGGCCCCCCTACCTACGAGCAGTACTTC. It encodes CASSVGPPTYEQYF.

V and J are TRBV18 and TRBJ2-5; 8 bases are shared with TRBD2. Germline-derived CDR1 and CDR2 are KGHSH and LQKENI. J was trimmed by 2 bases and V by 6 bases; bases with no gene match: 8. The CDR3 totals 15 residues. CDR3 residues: CASSVLAASQETQYF. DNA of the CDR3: TGTGCCAGCTCCGTACTAGCGGCCTCACAAGAGACCCAGTACTTC.

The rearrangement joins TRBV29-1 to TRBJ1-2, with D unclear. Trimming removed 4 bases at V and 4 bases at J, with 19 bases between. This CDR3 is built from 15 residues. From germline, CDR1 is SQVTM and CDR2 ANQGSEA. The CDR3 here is CSVARTFRFTYGYTF. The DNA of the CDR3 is TGCAGCGTTGCAAGGACTTTCCGGTTCACCTATGGCTACACCTTC.

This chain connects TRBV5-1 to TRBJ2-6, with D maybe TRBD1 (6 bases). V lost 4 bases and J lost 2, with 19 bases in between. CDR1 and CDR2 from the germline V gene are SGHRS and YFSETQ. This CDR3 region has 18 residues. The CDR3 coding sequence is TGCGCCAGCAGCCCCAGTTTCCTTCGACAGGCTGGGGCCAACGTCCTGACTTTC. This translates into CASSPSFLRQAGANVLTF.

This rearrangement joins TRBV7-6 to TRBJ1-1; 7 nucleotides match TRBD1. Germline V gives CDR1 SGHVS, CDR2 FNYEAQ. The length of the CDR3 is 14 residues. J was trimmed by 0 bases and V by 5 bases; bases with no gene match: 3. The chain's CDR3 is CASSQGELNTEAFF. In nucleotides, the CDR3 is TGTGCCAGCAGCCAGGGGGAACTGAACACTGAAGCTTTCTTT.

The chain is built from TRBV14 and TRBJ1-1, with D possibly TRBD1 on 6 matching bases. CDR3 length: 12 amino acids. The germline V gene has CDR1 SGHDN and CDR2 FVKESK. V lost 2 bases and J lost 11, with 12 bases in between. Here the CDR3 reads CASSQFGQLAFF. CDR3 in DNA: TGTGCCAGCAGCCAATTTGGACAGTTGGCTTTCTTT.

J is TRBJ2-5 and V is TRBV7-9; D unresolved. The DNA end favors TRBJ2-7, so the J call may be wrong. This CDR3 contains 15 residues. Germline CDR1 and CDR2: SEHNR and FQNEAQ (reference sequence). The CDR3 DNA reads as TGTGCCAGCAGCCCCAGGTCCCCCGGTTCCTACGAGCAGTACTTC. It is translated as CASSPRSPGSYEQYF.

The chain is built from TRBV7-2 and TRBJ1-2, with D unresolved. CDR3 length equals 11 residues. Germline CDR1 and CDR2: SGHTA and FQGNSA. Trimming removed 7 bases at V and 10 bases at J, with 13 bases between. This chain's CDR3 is CASTFSGFYTF. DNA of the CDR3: TGTGCCAGCACCTTTTCCGGGTTCTACACCTTC. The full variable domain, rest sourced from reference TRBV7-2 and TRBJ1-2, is GAGVSQSPSNKVTEKGKDVELRCDPISGHTALYWYRQSLGQGLEFLIYFQGNSAPDKSGLPSDRFSAERTGGSVSTLTIQRTQQEDSAVYLCASTFSGFYTFGSGTRLTVV.

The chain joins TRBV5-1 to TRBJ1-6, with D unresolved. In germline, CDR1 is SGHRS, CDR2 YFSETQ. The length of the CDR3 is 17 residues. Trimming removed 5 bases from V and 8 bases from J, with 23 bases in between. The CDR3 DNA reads TGCGCCAGCAGATTTAACCCCGGTCAAGCCGCCCATTCACCCCTCCACTTT. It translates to CASRFNPGQAAHSPLHF. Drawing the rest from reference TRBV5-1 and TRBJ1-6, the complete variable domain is KAGVTQTPRYLIKTRGQQVTLSCSPISGHRSVSWYQQTPGQGLQFLFEYFSETQRNKGNFPGRFSGRQFSNSRSEMNVSTLELGDSALYLCASRFNPGQAAHSPLHFGNGTRLTVT.

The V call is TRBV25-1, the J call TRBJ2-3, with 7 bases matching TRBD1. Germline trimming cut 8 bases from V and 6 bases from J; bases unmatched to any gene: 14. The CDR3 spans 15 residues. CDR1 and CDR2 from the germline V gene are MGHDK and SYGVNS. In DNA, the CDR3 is TGTGCCAGCCTCGACAGGGATCCTGGGTCGGATACGCAGTATTTT. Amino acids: CASLDRDPGSDTQYF.

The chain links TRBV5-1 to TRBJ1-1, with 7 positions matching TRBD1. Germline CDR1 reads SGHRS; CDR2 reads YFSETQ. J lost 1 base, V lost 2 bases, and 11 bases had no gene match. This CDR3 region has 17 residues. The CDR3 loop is CASSFNSTGTENTEAFF. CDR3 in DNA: TGCGCCAGCAGCTTTAACTCAACCGGGACAGAGAACACTGAAGCTTTCTTT.

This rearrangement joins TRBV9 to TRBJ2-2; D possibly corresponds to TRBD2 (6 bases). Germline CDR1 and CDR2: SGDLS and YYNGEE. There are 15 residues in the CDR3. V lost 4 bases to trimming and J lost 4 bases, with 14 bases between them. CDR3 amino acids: CASSPGEVGTGELFF. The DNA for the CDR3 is TGTGCCAGCAGCCCCGGGGAGGTGGGCACCGGGGAGCTGTTTTTT.

The CDR3 DNA sequence: TGTGCCAGCAGCCCACCGGGACAGCCCATGAACACTGAAGCTTTCTTT. The encoded protein is CASSPPGQPMNTEAFF. V and J are TRBV5-6 and TRBJ1-1; 7 positions agree with TRBD1. Per germline, CDR1 SGHDT and CDR2 YYEEEE. The CDR3 loop spans 16 amino acids. The junction had 9 bases not matched to a gene; V was cut back by 4 bases and J by 0 bases.

DNA for the CDR3: TGTGCCAGCAGTGTAGGGGACAGGAGCACGGAGACCCAGTACTTC. Encoded protein: CASSVGDRSTETQYF. The chain joins TRBV7-2 to TRBJ2-5, with 8 bases fitting TRBD1. Losses at the gene ends were 6 bases for V and 5 bases for J; bases not matched to a gene: 11. This CDR3 comprises 15 residues. The germline gives CDR1 SGHTA, CDR2 FQGNSA.

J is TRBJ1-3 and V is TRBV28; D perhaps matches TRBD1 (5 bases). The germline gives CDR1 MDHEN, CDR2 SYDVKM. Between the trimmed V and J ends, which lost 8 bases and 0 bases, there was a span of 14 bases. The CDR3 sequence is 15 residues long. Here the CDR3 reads CASGATFISGNTIYF. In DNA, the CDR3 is TGTGCCAGCGGGGCAACGTTTATCTCTGGAAACACCATATATTTT.

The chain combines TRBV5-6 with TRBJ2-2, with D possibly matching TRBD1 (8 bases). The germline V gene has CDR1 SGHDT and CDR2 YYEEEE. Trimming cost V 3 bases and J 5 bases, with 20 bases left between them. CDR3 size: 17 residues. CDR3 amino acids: CASSYWTGRVKTGELFF. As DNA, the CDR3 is TGTGCCAGCAGCTATTGGACAGGGAGGGTTAAAACCGGGGAGCTGTTTTTT.

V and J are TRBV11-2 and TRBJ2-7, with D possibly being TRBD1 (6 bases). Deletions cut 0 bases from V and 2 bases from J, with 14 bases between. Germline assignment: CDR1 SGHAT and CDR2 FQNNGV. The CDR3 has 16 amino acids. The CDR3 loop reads CASSLDYRVAPYEQYF. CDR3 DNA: TGTGCCAGCAGCTTAGACTACAGGGTGGCCCCCTACGAGCAGTACTTC.

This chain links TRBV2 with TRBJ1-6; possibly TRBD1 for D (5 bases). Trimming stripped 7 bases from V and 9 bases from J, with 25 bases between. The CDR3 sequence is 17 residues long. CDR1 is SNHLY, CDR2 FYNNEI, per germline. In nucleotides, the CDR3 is TGTGCCAGCATAGGCAGGGCTAGGTCAGCTCGGGCTTCACCCCTCCACTTT. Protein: CASIGRARSARASPLHF. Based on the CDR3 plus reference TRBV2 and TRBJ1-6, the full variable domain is EPEVTQTPSHQVTQMGQEVILRCVPISNHLYFYWYRQILGQKVEFLVSFYNNEISEKSEIFDDQFSVERPDGSNFTLKIRSTKLEDSAMYFCASIGRARSARASPLHFGNGTRLTVT.

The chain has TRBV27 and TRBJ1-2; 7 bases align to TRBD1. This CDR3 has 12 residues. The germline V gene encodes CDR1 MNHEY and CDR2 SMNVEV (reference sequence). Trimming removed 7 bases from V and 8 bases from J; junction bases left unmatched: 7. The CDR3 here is CASMETGKGYTF. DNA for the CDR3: TGTGCCAGCATGGAGACAGGGAAGGGCTACACCTTC.

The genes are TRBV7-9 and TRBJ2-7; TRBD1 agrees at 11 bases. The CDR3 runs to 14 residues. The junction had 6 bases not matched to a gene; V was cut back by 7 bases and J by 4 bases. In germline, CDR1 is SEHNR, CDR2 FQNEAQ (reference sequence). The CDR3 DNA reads TGTGCCAGCACGCGCCGGGACAGGGGGTACGAGCAGTACTTC. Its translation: CASTRRDRGYEQYF.

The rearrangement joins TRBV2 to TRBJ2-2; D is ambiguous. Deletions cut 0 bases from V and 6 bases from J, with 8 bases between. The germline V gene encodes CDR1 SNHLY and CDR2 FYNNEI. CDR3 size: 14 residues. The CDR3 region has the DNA TGTGCCAGCAGTGAAGCGGGCGCCCCCGGGGAGCTGTTTTTT. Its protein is CASSEAGAPGELFF. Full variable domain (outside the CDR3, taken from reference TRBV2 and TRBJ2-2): EPEVTQTPSHQVTQMGQEVILRCVPISNHLYFYWYRQILGQKVEFLVSFYNNEISEKSEIFDDQFSVERPDGSNFTLKIRSTKLEDSAMYFCASSEAGAPGELFFGEGSRLTVL.

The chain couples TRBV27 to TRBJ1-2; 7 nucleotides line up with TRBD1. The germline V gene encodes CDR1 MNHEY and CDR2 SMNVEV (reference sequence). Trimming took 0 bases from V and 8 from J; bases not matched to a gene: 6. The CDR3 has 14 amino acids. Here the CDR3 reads CASSLSARGDGYTF. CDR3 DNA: TGTGCCAGCAGTTTATCGGCCAGGGGGGACGGCTACACCTTC.